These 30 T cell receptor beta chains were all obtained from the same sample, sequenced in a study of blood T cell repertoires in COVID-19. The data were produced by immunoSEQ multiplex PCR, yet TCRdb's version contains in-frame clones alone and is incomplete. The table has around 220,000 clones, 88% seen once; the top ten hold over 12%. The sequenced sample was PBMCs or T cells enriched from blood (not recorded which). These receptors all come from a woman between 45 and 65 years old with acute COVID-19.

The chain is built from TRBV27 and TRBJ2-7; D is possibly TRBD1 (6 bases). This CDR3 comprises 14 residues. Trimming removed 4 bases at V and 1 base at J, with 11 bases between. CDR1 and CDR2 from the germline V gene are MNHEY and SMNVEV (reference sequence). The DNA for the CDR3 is TGTGCCAGCAGTTCATACCAGGGGTCCTACGAGCAGTACTTC. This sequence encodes CASSSYQGSYEQYF.

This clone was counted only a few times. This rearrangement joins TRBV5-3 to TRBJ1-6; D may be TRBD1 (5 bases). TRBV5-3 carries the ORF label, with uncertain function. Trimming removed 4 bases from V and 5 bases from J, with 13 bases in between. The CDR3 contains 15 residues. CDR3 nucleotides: TGTGCCAGAAGCGCGGGACCTAGGGATAATTCACCCCTCCACTTT. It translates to CARSAGPRDNSPLHF.

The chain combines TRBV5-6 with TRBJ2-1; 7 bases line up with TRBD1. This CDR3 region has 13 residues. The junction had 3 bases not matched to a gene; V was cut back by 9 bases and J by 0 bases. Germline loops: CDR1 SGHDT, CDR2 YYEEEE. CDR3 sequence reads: CATRDSSYNEQFF. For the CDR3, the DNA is TGTGCCACCCGGGACAGCTCCTACAATGAGCAGTTCTTC.

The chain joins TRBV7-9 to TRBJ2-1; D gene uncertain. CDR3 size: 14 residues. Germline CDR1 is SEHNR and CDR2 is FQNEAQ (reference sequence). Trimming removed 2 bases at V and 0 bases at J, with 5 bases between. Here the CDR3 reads CASSLTSSYNEQFF. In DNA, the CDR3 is TGTGCCAGCAGCTTAACGAGCTCCTACAATGAGCAGTTCTTC.

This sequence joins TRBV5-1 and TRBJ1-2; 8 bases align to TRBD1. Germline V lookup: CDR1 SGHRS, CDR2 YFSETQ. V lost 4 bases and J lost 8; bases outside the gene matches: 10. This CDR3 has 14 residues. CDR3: CASSRTGTKEGYTF. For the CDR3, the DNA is TGCGCCAGCAGCAGGACAGGGACCAAGGAAGGCTACACCTTC.

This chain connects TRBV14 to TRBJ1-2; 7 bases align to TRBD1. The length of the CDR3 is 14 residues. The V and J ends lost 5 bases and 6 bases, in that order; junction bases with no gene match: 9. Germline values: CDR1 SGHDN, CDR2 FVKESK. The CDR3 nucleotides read TGTGCCAGCAGCTGGGGACAGACGACCGATGGCTACACCTTC. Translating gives CASSWGQTTDGYTF.

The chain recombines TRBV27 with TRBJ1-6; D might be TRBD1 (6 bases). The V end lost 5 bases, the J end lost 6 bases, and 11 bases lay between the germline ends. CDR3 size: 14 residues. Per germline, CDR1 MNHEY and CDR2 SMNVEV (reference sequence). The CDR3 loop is CASSPTGSNSPLHF. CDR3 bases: TGTGCCAGCAGTCCAACAGGGAGTAATTCACCCCTCCACTTT.

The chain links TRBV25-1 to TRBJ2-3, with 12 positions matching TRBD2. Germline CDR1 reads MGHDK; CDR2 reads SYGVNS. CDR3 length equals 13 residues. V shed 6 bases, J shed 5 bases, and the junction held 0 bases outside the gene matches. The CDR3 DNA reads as TGTGCCAGCAGACTAGCGGGAGGAGATACGCAGTATTTT. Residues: CASRLAGGDTQYF.

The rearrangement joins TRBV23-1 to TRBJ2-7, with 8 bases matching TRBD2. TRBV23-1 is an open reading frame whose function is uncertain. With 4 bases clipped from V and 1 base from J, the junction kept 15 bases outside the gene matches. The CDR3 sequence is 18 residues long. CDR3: CASSRPLPGGRRSYEQYF. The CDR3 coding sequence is TGCGCCAGCAGTCGACCCCTCCCGGGCGGGAGGAGGTCCTACGAGCAGTACTTC.

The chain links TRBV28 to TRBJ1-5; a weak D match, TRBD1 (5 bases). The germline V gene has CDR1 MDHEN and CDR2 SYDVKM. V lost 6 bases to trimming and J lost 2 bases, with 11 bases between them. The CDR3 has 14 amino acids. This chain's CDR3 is CASRDGGGNQPQHF. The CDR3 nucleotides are TGTGCCAGCAGGGACGGGGGAGGCAATCAGCCCCAGCATTTT.

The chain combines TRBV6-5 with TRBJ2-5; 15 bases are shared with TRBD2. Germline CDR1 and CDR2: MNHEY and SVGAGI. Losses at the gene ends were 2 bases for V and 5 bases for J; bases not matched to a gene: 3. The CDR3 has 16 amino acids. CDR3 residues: CASSYGLAGGGETQYF. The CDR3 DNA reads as TGTGCCAGCAGTTACGGACTAGCGGGAGGGGGGGAGACCCAGTACTTC.

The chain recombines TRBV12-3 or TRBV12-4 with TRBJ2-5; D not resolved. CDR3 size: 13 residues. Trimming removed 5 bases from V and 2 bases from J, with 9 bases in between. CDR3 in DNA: TGTGCCAGCAGTCGACAAGTTCAAGAGACCCAGTACTTC. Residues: CASSRQVQETQYF.

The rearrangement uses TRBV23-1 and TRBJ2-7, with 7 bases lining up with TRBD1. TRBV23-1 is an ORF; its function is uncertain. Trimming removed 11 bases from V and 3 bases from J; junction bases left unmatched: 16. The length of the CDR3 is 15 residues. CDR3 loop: CAFRGYKDRYYEQYF. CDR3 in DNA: TGCGCCTTCAGGGGGTACAAAGACAGATACTACGAGCAGTACTTC.

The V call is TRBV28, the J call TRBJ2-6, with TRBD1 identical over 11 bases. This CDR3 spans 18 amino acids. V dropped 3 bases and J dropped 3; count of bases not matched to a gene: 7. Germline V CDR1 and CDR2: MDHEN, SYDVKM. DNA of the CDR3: TGTGCCAGCAGTTTTTTTGGACAGGGGGCTGGTGGGGCCAACGTCCTGACTTTC. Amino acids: CASSFFGQGAGGANVLTF.

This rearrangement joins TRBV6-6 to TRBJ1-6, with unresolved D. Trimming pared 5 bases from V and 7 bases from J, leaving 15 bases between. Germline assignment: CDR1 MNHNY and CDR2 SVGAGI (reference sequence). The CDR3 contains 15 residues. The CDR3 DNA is TGTGCCAGCAGTCGGTCCCTCGAGGGAAATTCACCCCTCCACTTT. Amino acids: CASSRSLEGNSPLHF.

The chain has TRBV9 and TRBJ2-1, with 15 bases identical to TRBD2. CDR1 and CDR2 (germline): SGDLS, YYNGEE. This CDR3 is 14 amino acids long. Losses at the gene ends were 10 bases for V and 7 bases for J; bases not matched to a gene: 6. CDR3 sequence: CASQGTSGRNEQFF. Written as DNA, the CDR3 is TGTGCCTCCCAAGGGACTAGCGGGAGGAATGAGCAGTTCTTC.

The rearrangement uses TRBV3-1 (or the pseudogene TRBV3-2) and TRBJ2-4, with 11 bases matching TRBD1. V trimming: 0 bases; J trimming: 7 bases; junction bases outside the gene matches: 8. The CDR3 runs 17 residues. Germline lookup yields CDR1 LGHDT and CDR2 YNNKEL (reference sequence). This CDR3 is CASSQDLGQGAKNIQYF. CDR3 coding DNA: TGTGCCAGCAGCCAAGATCTTGGACAGGGGGCGAAGAACATTCAGTACTTC.

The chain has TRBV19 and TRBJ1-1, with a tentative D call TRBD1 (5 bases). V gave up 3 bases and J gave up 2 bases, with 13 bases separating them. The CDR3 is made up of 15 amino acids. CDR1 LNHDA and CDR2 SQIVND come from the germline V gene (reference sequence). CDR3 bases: TGTGCCAGTAGTATGACGTGGCAGGGTAACACTGAAGCTTTCTTT. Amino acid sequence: CASSMTWQGNTEAFF.

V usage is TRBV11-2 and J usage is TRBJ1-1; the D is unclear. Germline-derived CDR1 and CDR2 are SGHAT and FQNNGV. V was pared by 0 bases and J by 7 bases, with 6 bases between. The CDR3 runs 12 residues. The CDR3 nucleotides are TGTGCCAGCAGCTTAGATCGGAGTGAAGCTTTCTTT. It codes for CASSLDRSEAFF.

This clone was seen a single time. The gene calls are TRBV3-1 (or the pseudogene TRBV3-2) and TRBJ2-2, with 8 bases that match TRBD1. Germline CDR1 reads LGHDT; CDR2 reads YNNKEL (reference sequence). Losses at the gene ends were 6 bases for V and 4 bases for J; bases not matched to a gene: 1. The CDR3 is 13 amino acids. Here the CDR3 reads CASRTGVTGELFF. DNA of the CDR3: TGTGCCAGCAGGACAGGGGTCACCGGGGAGCTGTTTTTT.

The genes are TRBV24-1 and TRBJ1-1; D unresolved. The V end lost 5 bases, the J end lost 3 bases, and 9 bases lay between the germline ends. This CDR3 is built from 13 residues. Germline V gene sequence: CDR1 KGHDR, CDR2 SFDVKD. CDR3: CATSGQADTEAFF. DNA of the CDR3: TGTGCCACCAGTGGCCAGGCAGACACTGAAGCTTTCTTT.

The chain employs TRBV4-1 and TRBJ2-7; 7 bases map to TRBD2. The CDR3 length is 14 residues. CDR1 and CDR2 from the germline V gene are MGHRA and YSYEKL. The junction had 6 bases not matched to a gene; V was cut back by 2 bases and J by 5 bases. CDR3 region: CASSQPLAENEQYF. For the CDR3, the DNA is TGCGCCAGCAGCCAACCTCTAGCGGAGAACGAGCAGTACTTC.

The CDR3 DNA sequence: TGTGCCAGCAGTGACGGGGCAGGGGGCTCTGGGGCCAACGTCCTGACTTTC. It is translated as CASSDGAGGSGANVLTF. V usage is TRBV6-4 and J usage is TRBJ2-6; 7 bases align to TRBD1. V lost 2 bases and J lost 0; bases outside the gene matches: 4. The CDR3 is 17 amino acids. Germline V CDR1 and CDR2: MRHNA, SNTAGT.

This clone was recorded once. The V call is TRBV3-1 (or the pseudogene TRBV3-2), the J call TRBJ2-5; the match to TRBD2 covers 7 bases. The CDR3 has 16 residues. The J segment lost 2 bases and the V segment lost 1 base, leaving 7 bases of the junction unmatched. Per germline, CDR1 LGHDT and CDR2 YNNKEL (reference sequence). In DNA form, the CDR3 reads TGTGCCAGCAGCCAAGGACTAGCCGAAGGGCAAGAGACCCAGTACTTC. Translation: CASSQGLAEGQETQYF.

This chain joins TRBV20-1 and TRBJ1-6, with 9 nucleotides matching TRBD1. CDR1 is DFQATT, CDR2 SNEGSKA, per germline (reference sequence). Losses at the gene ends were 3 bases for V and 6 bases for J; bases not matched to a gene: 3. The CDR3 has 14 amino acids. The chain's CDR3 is CSASGTGPNSPLHF. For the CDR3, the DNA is TGCAGTGCTAGTGGGACAGGGCCTAATTCACCCCTCCACTTT.

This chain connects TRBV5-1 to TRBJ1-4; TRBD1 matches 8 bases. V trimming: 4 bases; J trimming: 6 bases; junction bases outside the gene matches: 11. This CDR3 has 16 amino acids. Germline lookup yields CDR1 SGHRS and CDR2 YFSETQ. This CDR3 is CASSQIPGTGDEKLFF. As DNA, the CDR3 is TGCGCCAGCAGCCAAATTCCCGGGACAGGCGATGAAAAACTGTTTTTT.

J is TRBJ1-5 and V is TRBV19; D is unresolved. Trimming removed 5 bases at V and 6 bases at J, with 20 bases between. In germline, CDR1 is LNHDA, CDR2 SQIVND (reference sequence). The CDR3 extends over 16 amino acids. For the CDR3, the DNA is TGTGCCAGTAGTTTTGGGAGTAACCCCGTAGGTCAGCCCCAGCATTTT. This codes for CASSFGSNPVGQPQHF. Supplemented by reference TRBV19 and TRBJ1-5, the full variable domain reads DGGITQSPKYLFRKEGQNVTLSCEQNLNHDAMYWYRQDPGQGLRLIYYSQIVNDFQKGDIAEGYSVSREKKESFPLTVTSAQKNPTAFYLCASSFGSNPVGQPQHFGDGTRLSIL.

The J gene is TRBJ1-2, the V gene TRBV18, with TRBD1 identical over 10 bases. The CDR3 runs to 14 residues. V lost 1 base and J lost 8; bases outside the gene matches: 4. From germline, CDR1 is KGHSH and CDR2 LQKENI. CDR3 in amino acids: CASSPQGQGNGYTF. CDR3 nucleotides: TGTGCCAGCTCACCACAGGGACAGGGGAACGGCTACACCTTC.

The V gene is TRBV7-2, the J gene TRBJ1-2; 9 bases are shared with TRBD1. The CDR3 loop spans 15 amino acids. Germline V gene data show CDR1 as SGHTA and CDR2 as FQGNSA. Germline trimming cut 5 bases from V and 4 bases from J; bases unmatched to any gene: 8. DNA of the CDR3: TGTGCCAGCAGCCCGACAGGGGGTCAAATCTATGGCTACACCTTC. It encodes CASSPTGGQIYGYTF. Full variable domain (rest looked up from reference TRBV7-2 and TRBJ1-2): GAGVSQSPSNKVTEKGKDVELRCDPISGHTALYWYRQSLGQGLEFLIYFQGNSAPDKSGLPSDRFSAERTGGSVSTLTIQRTQQEDSAVYLCASSPTGGQIYGYTFGSGTRLTVV.

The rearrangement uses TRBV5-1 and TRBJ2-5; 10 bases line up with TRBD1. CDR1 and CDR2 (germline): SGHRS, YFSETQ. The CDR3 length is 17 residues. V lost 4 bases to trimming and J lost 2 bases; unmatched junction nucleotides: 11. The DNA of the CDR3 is TGCGCCAGCAGCGCCCGGACAGGGGGACACAAGCAAGAGACCCAGTACTTC. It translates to CASSARTGGHKQETQYF.